This T cell receptor (beta chain) derives from a study of radiotherapy plus CTLA-4 blockade in lung cancer. Chemo-refractory metastatic non-small-cell lung cancer patients underwent focal radiation alongside CTLA-4 blockade with ipilimumab. Regarding this clone: Its antigen is still unknown.

Germline V gives CDR1 MDHEN, CDR2 SYDVKM. V was pared by 7 bases and J by 1 base, with 17 bases between. The CDR3 runs 15 residues. Study observations and caveats: Response was reportedly best predicted by early blood T cell clone dynamics, with interferon-beta. Peripheral blood showed expansion of tumor-derived TCR clones after radiotherapy and ipilimumab.

Using immunoSEQ multiplex PCR, the repertoire was profiled, and TCRdb retains in-frame clones only, with some absent. This sample yields approximately 73,000 clones, of which around nine tenths are seen a single time; over 35% belongs to the top ten. V gene TRBV28 combines with J gene TRBJ2-7; possible D gene TRBD1, 6 bases. The origin of this receptor is a human donor with non-small cell lung cancer that progressed on radiotherapy plus ipilimumab. The sample in question was peripheral blood, obtained from a patient treated with radiotherapy plus ipilimumab. CDR3 coding DNA: TGTGCCAGCACCCGAAGTCGGCAGGGGTCCTACGAGCAGTACTTC. This encodes CASTRSRQGSYEQYF.